Listed below are T cell receptor beta chains from one sample, sequenced in a study of technical replicates of blood from a handful of donors. TCRdb's table, derived via immunoSEQ multiplex PCR, lists solely in-frame clones and lacks some. The sample holds about 85,000 clones, about 94% seen once. The sample taken for sequencing was T cells isolated from PBMCs. The source is a human donor in good health. Both conserved end residues are part of each CDR3. A D gene is named only where the DNA matches it firmly. For some rows the clone size is stated as once, few or many, or as a class when expanded; others skip it.

v_gene	abundance	j_gene	d_gene	CDR3aa	CDR3nt
TRBV4-1	few	TRBJ1-1	TRBD1	CASSQLRTGILNTEAFF	TGCGCCAGCAGCCAATTGCGGACAGGAATATTGAACACTGAAGCTTTCTTT
TRBV29-1	NA	TRBJ1-2	NA	CSVYVNSNYGYTF	TGCAGCGTTTACGTGAACAGCAACTATGGCTACACCTTC
TRBV28	NA	TRBJ2-7	TRBD1	CASSSPDRDSYEQYF	TGTGCCAGCAGTTCCCCCGACAGGGATTCCTACGAGCAGTACTTC
TRBV11-3	NA	TRBJ2-7	TRBD1	CASSLTGGVREQYF	TGTGCCAGCAGCCTGACAGGGGGAGTTCGCGAGCAGTACTTC
TRBV5-1	NA	TRBJ1-2	NA	CASSVEGYGYTF	TGCGCCAGCAGCGTAGAGGGATATGGCTACACCTTC
TRBV5-4	NA	TRBJ2-5	TRBD2	CASSYGLAGLETQYF	TGTGCCAGCAGCTATGGACTAGCGGGGTTAGAGACCCAGTACTTC
TRBV28	many	TRBJ1-4	NA	CASGWNYKLFF	TGTGCCAGCGGGTGGAACTACAAACTGTTTTTT
TRBV15	NA	TRBJ1-2	NA	CATRREGNYGYTF	TGTGCCACGCGCCGGGAGGGGAACTATGGCTACACCTTC
TRBV14	NA	TRBJ2-7	TRBD2	CASSRGTSGGREQYF	TGTGCCAGCAGCAGAGGGACTAGCGGGGGACGCGAGCAGTACTTC
TRBV7-8	NA	TRBJ2-7	TRBD1	CASSVHRGPSYEQYF	TGTGCCAGCAGCGTTCACAGGGGCCCTTCCTACGAGCAGTACTTC
TRBV4-1	NA	TRBJ1-2	TRBD1	CASSQFSPGTGHGYTF	TGCGCCAGCAGCCAATTCTCTCCCGGGACAGGCCATGGCTACACCTTC
TRBV7-9	NA	TRBJ2-5	TRBD1	CASSLWDRGRPGETQYF	TGTGCCAGCAGCCTCTGGGACAGGGGGCGCCCCGGGGAGACCCAGTACTTC
TRBV13	NA	TRBJ2-7	TRBD2	CASSAAPRAGGPPTGEQYF	TGTGCCAGCAGCGCCGCCCCCCGGGCGGGAGGGCCCCCTACAGGGGAGCAGTACTTC
TRBV7-9	NA	TRBJ2-2	NA	CASSEQGSDTGELFF	TGTGCCAGCAGTGAACAGGGTTCAGACACCGGGGAGCTGTTTTTT
TRBV2	once	TRBJ2-1	TRBD2	CASSASGGSSYNEQFF	TGTGCCAGCAGTGCTAGCGGGGGGTCCTCCTACAATGAGCAGTTCTTC
TRBV20-1	once	TRBJ1-2	NA	CSASLQAGYTF	TGCAGTGCTAGTTTACAGGCTGGCTACACCTTC
TRBV27	NA	TRBJ2-7	TRBD2	CASSSSGTSVYYEQYF	TGTGCCAGCAGTTCCTCCGGGACTAGCGTATACTACGAGCAGTACTTC
TRBV5-1	NA	TRBJ2-3	TRBD2	CASSLAGRSAQYF	TGCGCCAGCAGCTTGGCCGGGAGGAGCGCGCAGTATTTT
TRBV7-9	NA	TRBJ2-5	TRBD1	CASRPNPGQEDQETQYF	TGTGCCAGCCGCCCCAACCCGGGACAGGAAGACCAAGAGACCCAGTACTTC
TRBV29-1	NA	TRBJ2-7	TRBD1	CSVGGLGQGASFYEQYF	TGCAGCGTTGGTGGTTTGGGACAGGGGGCTTCTTTCTACGAGCAGTACTTC
TRBV7-2	NA	TRBJ2-7	TRBD2	CASTLLAGAHYEQYF	TGTGCCAGCACCCTACTAGCGGGGGCTCACTACGAGCAGTACTTC
TRBV25-1	NA	TRBJ2-7	TRBD2	CASSDLAGGLYEQYF	TGTGCCAGCAGTGACCTAGCGGGGGGGCTCTACGAGCAGTACTTC
TRBV5-1	NA	TRBJ2-5	NA	CASSLAGWGGETQYF	TGCGCCAGCAGCTTGGCGGGGTGGGGTGGAGAGACCCAGTACTTC
TRBV19	NA	TRBJ1-2	NA	CASSAYLTGHGYTF	TGTGCCAGTAGTGCCTACCTTACAGGGCATGGCTACACCTTC
TRBV28	NA	TRBJ1-4	NA	CASSLVGQISTNEKLFF	TGTGCCAGCAGTCTCGTCGGACAGATCTCAACTAATGAAAAACTGTTTTTT
TRBV15	NA	TRBJ2-1	NA	CATSQFGDEQFF	TGTGCCACCAGCCAATTCGGGGATGAGCAGTTCTTC
TRBV5-4	NA	TRBJ2-3	TRBD2	CASSFSPSGSSQYF	TGTGCCAGCAGCTTTTCCCCGAGCGGGAGTTCGCAGTATTTT
TRBV28	NA	TRBJ1-1	TRBD1	CASSLPTQGVGPNTEAFF	TGTGCCAGCAGTTTACCAACCCAGGGGGTAGGGCCGAACACTGAAGCTTTCTTT
TRBV7-9	NA	TRBJ2-1	NA	CASISPMDSSYNEQFF	TGTGCCAGCATTTCGCCTATGGACAGTTCCTACAATGAGCAGTTCTTC
TRBV27	NA	TRBJ2-1	TRBD1	CASSRGTGGNEQFF	TGTGCCAGCAGTAGAGGGACAGGTGGAAATGAGCAGTTCTTC
TRBV27	NA	TRBJ2-7	TRBD2	CASSLTGGSYEQYF	TGTGCCAGCAGTTTAACGGGAGGTAGCTACGAGCAGTACTTC
TRBV9	NA	TRBJ2-1	TRBD2	CASSLGLVGYNEQFF	TGTGCCAGCAGCCTAGGACTAGTCGGTTACAATGAGCAGTTCTTC
TRBV5-4	few	TRBJ2-3	TRBD1	CASSLQGADTQYF	TGTGCCAGCAGCCTCCAGGGGGCAGATACGCAGTATTTT
TRBV6-1	NA	TRBJ2-1	NA	CASSEAQLYEQFF	TGTGCCAGCAGTGAAGCTCAACTCTATGAGCAGTTCTTC
TRBV7-8	once	TRBJ2-3	TRBD1	CASSLYPRGTENTDTQYF	TGTGCCAGCAGCCTATATCCCAGGGGGACAGAGAACACAGATACGCAGTATTTT
TRBV2	NA	TRBJ1-2	TRBD1	CASSFDREGYTF	TGTGCCAGCAGTTTCGACAGGGAGGGCTACACCTTC
TRBV27	NA	TRBJ2-1	NA	CASSFSPSSYNEQFF	TGTGCCAGCAGTTTCTCCCCGAGCTCCTACAATGAGCAGTTCTTC